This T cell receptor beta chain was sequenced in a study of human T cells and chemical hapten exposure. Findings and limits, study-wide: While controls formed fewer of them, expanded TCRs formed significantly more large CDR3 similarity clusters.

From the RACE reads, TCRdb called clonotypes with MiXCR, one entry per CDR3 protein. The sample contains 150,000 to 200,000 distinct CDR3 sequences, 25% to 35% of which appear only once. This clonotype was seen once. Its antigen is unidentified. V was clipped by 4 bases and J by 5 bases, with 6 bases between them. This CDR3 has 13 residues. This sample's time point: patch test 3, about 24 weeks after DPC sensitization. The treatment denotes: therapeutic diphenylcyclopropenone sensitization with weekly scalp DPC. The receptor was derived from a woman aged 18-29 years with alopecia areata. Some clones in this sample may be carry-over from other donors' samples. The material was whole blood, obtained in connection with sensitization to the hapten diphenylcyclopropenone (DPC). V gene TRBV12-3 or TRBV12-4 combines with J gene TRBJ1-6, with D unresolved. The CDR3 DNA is TGTGCCAGCAGTTGGATGGATAATTCACCCCTCCACTTT. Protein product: CASSWMDNSPLHF.